This T cell receptor (beta chain) was profiled in a study of blood T cell repertoires in COVID-19. Per the study methods: Amplified reference gene primers provided the basis for estimating nucleated cell counts. Assay: immunoSEQ multiplex PCR; the TCRdb copy retains only in-frame clones and omits some. The V and J calls and the clone size are those of that table, but D and trimming were determined from the DNA. The sample has 45,000 to 60,000 clones, around 84% seen once. Sequenced input: peripheral blood. The source is a man aged 65 to 85 with active COVID-19.

DNA of the CDR3: TGTGCCAGCAGTTACTCCTTCCTGGAGGCTCCTAGAGGCTACACCTTC. Translated: CASSYSFLEAPRGYTF. The V call is TRBV6-5, the J call TRBJ1-2; D is ambiguous. The CDR3 totals 16 residues. In germline, CDR1 is MNHEY, CDR2 SVGAGI. The V end lost 0 bases, the J end lost 8 bases, and 19 bases lay between the germline ends.